This TCR beta chain was sequenced in a study of glioma-infiltrating T cells after dendritic cell vaccination. Study context: Glioblastoma patients came from Phase I and II dendritic cell vaccination trials. Autologous tumor lysate was loaded overnight onto monocyte-derived dendritic cells grown 7 to 8 days with IL-4 and GM-CSF. Regarding the study as a whole: Complete blood and tumor specimen sets were limited to few patients.

Libraries were prepared by immunoSEQ multiplex PCR; TCRdb keeps only in-frame clonotypes and omits some of them. Among fewer than 85,000 clones listed, around nine tenths were seen once. PBMC were collected before vaccination, two weeks after the third vaccination, and at progression. Note on this clone: The target antigen is unknown.

The CDR3 is 14 residues long. V trimming: 4 bases; J trimming: 6 bases; junction bases outside the gene matches: 4. CDR1 is SGHKS and CDR2 is YYEKEE in the germline V gene (reference sequence). The chain has TRBV5-5 and TRBJ1-4, with 9 nucleotides matching TRBD1. This sequence was found in a human donor with glioblastoma. The material sequenced was blood, taken before dendritic cell vaccination. CDR3 bases: TGTGCCAGCAGCACAAGGACAGGGGATGAAAAACTGTTTTTT. Residues: CASSTRTGDEKLFF.